This T cell receptor (beta chain) is drawn from a study of CD8 T cells in Susac syndrome. The RNA input was roughly 0.45 to 1 ug, and it was reverse transcribed with random hexamers. TCRdb redid the calling of the immunoSEQ multiplex PCR reads with MiXCR, one entry per CDR3 protein. Here the sample spans 150,000 to 180,000 distinct CDR3 sequences, 94% being singletons. This clonotype was obtained from a human donor with multiple sclerosis. Sample: CD8+ T cells from PBMCs.

CDR3 sequence (DNA): TGTGCCAGCAGCCAAGTTCGAGGGTTTGAGCAGTTCTTC. Translated: CASSQVRGFEQFF. The chain couples TRBV14 to TRBJ2-1; tentative D call: TRBD2 (5 bases). CDR3 length: 13 amino acids. The germline V and J ends were trimmed by 1 base and 9 bases, with 10 bases remaining between them. CDR1 is SGHDN, CDR2 FVKESK, per germline. Using reference TRBV14 and TRBJ2-1 for the parts outside the CDR3, the full variable domain is EAGVTQFPSHSVIEKGQTVTLRCDPISGHDNLYWYRRVMGKEIKFLLHFVKESKQDESGMPNNRFLAERTGGTYSTLKVQPAELEDSGVYFCASSQVRGFEQFFGPGTRLTVL.